This T cell receptor (beta chain) comes out of a study of blood T cell repertoires in COVID-19. Repertoires were generated with immunoSEQ multiplex PCR, while TCRdb's copy carries only in-frame clones and drops some. The table records around 230,000 clones, 87% of them present only once. The germline V gene encodes CDR1 MNHEY and CDR2 SMNVEV (reference sequence). The CDR3 extends over 15 amino acids. The J segment lost 2 bases and the V segment lost 4 bases, leaving 3 bases of the junction unmatched. This sequence originates from a man between 60 and 70 years old who had recovered from COVID-19. Sequencing input: peripheral blood. The J gene is TRBJ2-2, the V gene TRBV27, with 8 bases identical to TRBD1. CDR3 sequence reads: CASSSGTGNTGELFF. In nucleotides, the CDR3 is TGTGCCAGCAGTTCCGGGACAGGAAACACCGGGGAGCTGTTTTTT.